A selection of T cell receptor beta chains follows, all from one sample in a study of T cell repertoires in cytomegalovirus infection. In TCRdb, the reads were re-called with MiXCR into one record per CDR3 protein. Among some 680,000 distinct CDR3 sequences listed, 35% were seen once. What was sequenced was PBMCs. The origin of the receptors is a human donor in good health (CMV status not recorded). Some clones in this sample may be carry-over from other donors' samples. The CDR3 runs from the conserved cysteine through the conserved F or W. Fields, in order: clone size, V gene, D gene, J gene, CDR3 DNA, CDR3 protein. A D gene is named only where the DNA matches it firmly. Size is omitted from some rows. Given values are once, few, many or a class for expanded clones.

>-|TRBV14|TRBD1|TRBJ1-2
TGTGCCAGCAGCCAAGATGGGACGCACAGGGGCTATAACTATGGCTACACCTTC
CASSQDGTHRGYNYGYTF
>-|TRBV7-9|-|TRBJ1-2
TGTGCCAGCAGCTTTGATCCGGCGGCCTATGGCTACACCTTC
CASSFDPAAYGYTF
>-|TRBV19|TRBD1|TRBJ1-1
TGTGCCAGTACGGAGACAGGGCAGAACACTGAAGCTTTCTTT
CASTETGQNTEAFF
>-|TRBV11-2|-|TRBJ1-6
TGTGCCAGCAGCTTTGGGGGAGGGACTGGTTCACCCCTCCACTTT
CASSFGGGTGSPLHF
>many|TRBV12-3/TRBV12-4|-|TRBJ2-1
TGTGCCAGCAGTTTAGCAGGGGGCAATGAGCAGTTCTTC
CASSLAGGNEQFF
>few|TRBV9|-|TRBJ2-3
TGTGCCAGCAGCGTAGCTGGCGGTCGGGGAGATACGCAGTATTTT
CASSVAGGRGDTQYF
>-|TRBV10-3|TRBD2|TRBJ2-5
TGTGCCATCAGTGAGTCGACTAGCGTACGTGAGACCCAGTACTTC
CAISESTSVRETQYF
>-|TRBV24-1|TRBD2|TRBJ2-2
TGTGCCACCAGTGCCCTCCGCGGGACTAGCGCTAACACCGGGGAGCTGTTTTTT
CATSALRGTSANTGELFF
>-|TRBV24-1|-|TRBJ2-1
TGTGCCACCGCAGGGATCGACGCTGAGCAGTTCTTC
CATAGIDAEQFF
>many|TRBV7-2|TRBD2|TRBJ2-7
TGTGCCAGCAGCAACAAACTAGCGGGAGGGGGCTACGAGCAGTACTTC
CASSNKLAGGGYEQYF
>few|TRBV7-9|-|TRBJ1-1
TGTGCCAGCAGCTCCGGACGGAATCTGAACACTGAAGCTTTCTTT
CASSSGRNLNTEAFF
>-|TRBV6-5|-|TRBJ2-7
TGTGCCAGCAGTTACTCGACGGGGGAACAGGCCTACGAGCAGTACTTC
CASSYSTGEQAYEQYF
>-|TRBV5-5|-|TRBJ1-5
TGTGCCAGCAGCTGGCTTCCGGTGGCTCAGCCCCAGCATTTT
CASSWLPVAQPQHF
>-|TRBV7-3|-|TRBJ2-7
TGTTCCAGCAGCTTATTCGGGGGAGAAGGCTACGAGCATTACTTC
CSSSLFGGEGYEHYF
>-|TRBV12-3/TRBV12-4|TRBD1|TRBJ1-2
TGTGCCGCGTATTATGAGGGGGCCACCTCGCGTGGCTACACCTTC
CAAYYEGATSRGYTF
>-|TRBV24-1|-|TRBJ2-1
TGTGCCACCAGTGATTTAAGAGGGTCTGGTCAAAATGAGCAGTTCTTC
CATSDLRGSGQNEQFF
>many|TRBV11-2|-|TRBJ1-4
TGTGCCAGCAGCGGGGACGCGGAAAAACTGTTTTTT
CASSGDAEKLFF
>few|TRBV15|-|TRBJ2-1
TGTGCCACCAGCAGAGCCCGGGACGGTTTTGAGAATGAGCAGTTCTTC
CATSRARDGFENEQFF
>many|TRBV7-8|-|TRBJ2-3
TGTGCCAGCAGCTTTCTAGCTTATGACACAGATACGCAGTATTTT
CASSFLAYDTDTQYF
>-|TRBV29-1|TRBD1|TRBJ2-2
TGCAGCGCCCGGGACAGGGGGCTTAACACCGGGGAGCTGTTTTTT
CSARDRGLNTGELFF
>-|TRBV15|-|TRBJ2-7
TGTGCCACCAGCAGAGATCTAGGCAGGTACTACGAGCAGTACTTC
CATSRDLGRYYEQYF
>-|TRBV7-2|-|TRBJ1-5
TGTGCCAGCAGCTTCCAGGGTTTTAGCAATCAGCCCCAGCATTTT
CASSFQGFSNQPQHF
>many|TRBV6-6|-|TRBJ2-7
TGTGCCAGCAGTTACTCGACCAACTACGAGCAGTACTTC
CASSYSTNYEQYF
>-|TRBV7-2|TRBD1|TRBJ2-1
TGTGCCAGCAGCTCAATGACCGGGACAGGATCCTTCAATGAGCAGTTCTTC
CASSSMTGTGSFNEQFF
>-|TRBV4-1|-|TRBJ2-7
TGCGCCAGCAGCGAAAAACGGGTGGGGGGCTACGAGCAGTACTTC
CASSEKRVGGYEQYF
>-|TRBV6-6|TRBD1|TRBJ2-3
TGTGCCAGCACCCACCTCAGCCTGACAACAGGGGGTTTGGTAGATACGCAGTATTTT
CASTHLSLTTGGLVDTQYF
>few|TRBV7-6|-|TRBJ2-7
TGTGCCAGCAGCCCGGGGGACACCTACGAGCAGTACTTC
CASSPGDTYEQYF
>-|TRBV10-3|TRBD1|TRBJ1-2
TGTGCCATCAGTGAGACAGGGGGCGATAACTATGGCTACACCTTC
CAISETGGDNYGYTF
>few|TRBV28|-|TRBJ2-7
TGTGCCAGCAGCCCCCCTTCCCCCACCTACGAGCAGTACTTC
CASSPPSPTYEQYF
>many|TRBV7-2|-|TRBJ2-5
TGTGCCAGCAGCTTCATTTATGGGGAAGAGACCCAGTACTTC
CASSFIYGEETQYF
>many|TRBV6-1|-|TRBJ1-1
TGTGCCAGCAGTGAAGACGCCCGACGCTCAGGGAACACTGAAGCTTTCTTT
CASSEDARRSGNTEAFF
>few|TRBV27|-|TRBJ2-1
TGTGCCAGCATATGGGGGGCCGAGCAGTTCTTC
CASIWGAEQFF
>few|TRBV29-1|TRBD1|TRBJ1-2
TGCAGCGTTGACACCCGGGACAGACTAAACTATGGCTACACCTTC
CSVDTRDRLNYGYTF
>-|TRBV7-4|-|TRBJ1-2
TGTGCCACCCTGGGGGGCACCTATGGCTACACCTTC
CATLGGTYGYTF
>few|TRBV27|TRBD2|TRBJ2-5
TGTGCCAGCAGTCCGTCTAGCGGGAGAAGCCAGACCCAGTACTTC
CASSPSSGRSQTQYF
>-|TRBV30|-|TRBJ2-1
TGTGCCTGGAGTGCGGGACTCGCAGTCAATGAGCAGTTCTTC
CAWSAGLAVNEQFF
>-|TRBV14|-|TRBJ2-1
TGTGCCAGCAGCTCACGGGCTTACAATGAGCAGTTCTTC
CASSSRAYNEQFF
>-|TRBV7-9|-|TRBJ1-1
TGTGCCAGCAGCTTTCGCTCGGACGGTAACACTGAAGCTTTCTTT
CASSFRSDGNTEAFF
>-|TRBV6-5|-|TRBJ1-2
TGTGCCAGCACCCGAATGTTGGGCTATGGCTACACCTTC
CASTRMLGYGYTF
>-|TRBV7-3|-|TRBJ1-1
TGTGCCAGCAGCCCGTGGTCCCAGGGAACCACTGAAGCTTTCTTT
CASSPWSQGTTEAFF
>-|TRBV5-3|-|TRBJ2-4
TGTGCCAGCAGCGCCTGGAGATCCGGGACGGGGAAAAACATTCAGTACTTC
CASSAWRSGTGKNIQYF
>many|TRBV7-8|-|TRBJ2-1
TGTGCCAGCAGCTTAATGGGGGATCTCAATGAGCAGTTCTTC
CASSLMGDLNEQFF
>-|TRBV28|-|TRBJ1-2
TGTGCCAGCAGGCTGGGGGCTTATGGCTACACCTTC
CASRLGAYGYTF
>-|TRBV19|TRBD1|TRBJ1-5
TGTGCCACCAGGGGGGTTGGATGGCAGCCCCAGCATTTT
CATRGVGWQPQHF
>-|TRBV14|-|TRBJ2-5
TGTGCCAGCAGCCAATACCGGACAAGGTACCAAGAGACCCAGTACTTC
CASSQYRTRYQETQYF
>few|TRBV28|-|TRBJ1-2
TGTGCCAGCAGTTTACAGCGTGGGGGGTATGGCTACACCTTC
CASSLQRGGYGYTF
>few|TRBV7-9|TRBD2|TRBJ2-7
TGTGCCAGCAGCCTTCCCCTAGCGGGGGGGCGCGAGCAGTACTTC
CASSLPLAGGREQYF
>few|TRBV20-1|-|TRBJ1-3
TGCAGTGCTAGGGGTCCCGGCACCAAACCATACTTCAGCTCTGGAAACACCATATATTTT
CSARGPGTKPYFSSGNTIYF
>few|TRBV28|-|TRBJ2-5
TGTGCCAGCAGTTTATGGACAGGCGGACAAGAGACCCAGTACTTC
CASSLWTGGQETQYF
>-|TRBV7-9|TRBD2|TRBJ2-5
TGTGCCAGCAGCTTCCGGACTAGCGAAGAGACCCAGTACTTC
CASSFRTSEETQYF
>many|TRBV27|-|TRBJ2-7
TGTGCCAGCAGTTTTATCGCAGGGGAGCTGGGGGAGCAGTACTTC
CASSFIAGELGEQYF
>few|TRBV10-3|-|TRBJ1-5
TGTGCCATCAGTGAGTCGGCAGGGGTTGATCAGCCCCAGCATTTT
CAISESAGVDQPQHF
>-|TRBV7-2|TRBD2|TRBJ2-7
TGTGCCAGCAGCTTTCCGGGACTAGCGGGATACCTATTCTACGAGCAGTACTTC
CASSFPGLAGYLFYEQYF
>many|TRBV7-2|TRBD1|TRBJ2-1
TGTGCCAGCAGCTCCGAGACAGGGGGGGAGCAGTTCTTC
CASSSETGGEQFF
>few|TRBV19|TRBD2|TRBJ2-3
TGTGCCAGTAGTATAGCCCGGACTAGCGGGGGCCCCACAGATACGCAGTATTTT
CASSIARTSGGPTDTQYF
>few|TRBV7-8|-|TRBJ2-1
TGTGCCAGCAGTTACAGGCTAAGCTCCTACAATGAGCAGTTCTTC
CASSYRLSSYNEQFF
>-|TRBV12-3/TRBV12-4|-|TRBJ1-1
TGTGCCAGCAGTTTTGGGGTAGGGTTCCACACTGAAGCTTTCTTT
CASSFGVGFHTEAFF
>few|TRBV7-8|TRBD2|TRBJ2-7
TGTGCCAGCAGCTTACGACTAGCGGGGATAATGACCTACGAGCAGTACTTC
CASSLRLAGIMTYEQYF
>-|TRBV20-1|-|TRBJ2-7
TGCAGTGCTAGGGGGGATAAAAGGGGCGAGCAGTACTTC
CSARGDKRGEQYF
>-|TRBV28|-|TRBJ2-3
TGTGCCAGCAGTTTAGAATCCCCGCCAGATACGCAGTATTTT
CASSLESPPDTQYF